The entry below describes one TCR beta chain. Its specific antigen is unknown. No much larger clone exists at a distance of one base, and base qualities are not known. In the paper's terms, the time point label means: about 28 days (+/-7) after the second vaccine dose. AZD1222 recipients whose second dose came at about 4 weeks and those whose second dose came at about 12 weeks were combined into one group, since spike-specific TCR depth and breadth did not differ between the two schedules. Vaccinee samples came from UK trials COV001 and COV002, including a single-blind randomized controlled phase 2/3 trial of AZD1222 (ChAdOx1 nCoV-19) in healthy adults. Trial participant PBMC samples were collected at day 0 and day 28 after the second dose for TCRbeta chain sequencing. Measured from the cysteine to the phenylalanine, the CDR3 is 14 residues long. Left in the record is the CDR3 DNA by itself, 42 bases read in frame from the first base. The germline V gene provides CDR1 SGHTA and CDR2 FQGNSA. For this chain, trimming is 3 bases at the V end and 5 bases at the J end, and the number of junction bases without a gene match is 5.

The sample belongs to a study of T cell responses to AZD1222 COVID-19 vaccine (dated by TCRdb to the early 2020s). About the full investigation: TCR sequencing covered approximately 230 trial participants: approximately 200 given two doses of AZD1222 and around 26 given two doses of MenACWY control vaccine. Trial participants were enrolled by age into subgroups of 18-55, 56-69 and 70-plus years, and about 150, 27 and 61 TCR-sequenced participants, respectively, were included in these subgroups. Beyond this particular receptor, the publication reports: Participants were mostly white British and included more females than males, and it was suggested by the authors that clonal diversity may have been underestimated. The 56-69-year group was small, and its depth increase did not reach significance, likely because of low power. A significant rise in spike-specific TCR breadth and depth was observed after two AZD1222 doses relative to day 0 and relative to MenACWY recipients. Reportedly, almost half of the unique spike-specific TCRs recognized epitopes lying outside the regions that are mutated in the B.1.351 and B.1.1.7 variants. Because no samples from the day 14 peak response were available, repertoires could be characterized only after the peak T cell response. Only a handful of AZD1222 recipients were SARS-CoV-2 seropositive at baseline, limiting conclusions about previously exposed vaccinees. CD4 TCRs associated with the vaccine covered the entire spike protein, and the dominant responses were in regions 160-218 and 743-854.

The CDR3 regions of human TCRbeta chains were analyzed by immunosequencing. Turning to the authors' computational methods: TCRs in the repertoires were compared against a reference library of SARS-CoV-2-specific TCRs that had been generated with the MIRA antigen-specificity platform. Breadth was defined as the fraction of unique TCRs that were SARS-CoV-2-associated. Depth was defined as the fraction of total T cells that were SARS-CoV-2-associated. Using the MIRA data, every spike-specific TCR was mapped to the spike region that the TCR reacted to and assigned to either a CD4 or a CD8 class. Log10-transformed breadth and depth values were compared by one-way ANOVA with Sidak's multiple comparisons tests. TCRdb holds this immuneACCESS table with in-frame rearrangements only. Some clones are missing; in checked studies, unresolved V genes explain under half, and the rest has no known cause. V and J calls plus clone size are reproduced from that table; the DNA served to infer D and trimming. Across this sample there are about 64,000 clones, with 80% seen only once. About 14% of the sample is taken by the ten largest.

The clonotype comes from an adult who received the AZD1222 COVID-19 vaccine. This material consisted of peripheral blood, taken 28 days after the second AZD1222 dose. The rearrangement combines TRBV7-2 with TRBJ2-5; TRBD2 matches 8 bases in the middle. The bases read TGTGCCAGCAGCTTCGGGGGGGCCGAGGAGACCCAGTACTTC. This gives the protein CASSFGGAEETQYF.